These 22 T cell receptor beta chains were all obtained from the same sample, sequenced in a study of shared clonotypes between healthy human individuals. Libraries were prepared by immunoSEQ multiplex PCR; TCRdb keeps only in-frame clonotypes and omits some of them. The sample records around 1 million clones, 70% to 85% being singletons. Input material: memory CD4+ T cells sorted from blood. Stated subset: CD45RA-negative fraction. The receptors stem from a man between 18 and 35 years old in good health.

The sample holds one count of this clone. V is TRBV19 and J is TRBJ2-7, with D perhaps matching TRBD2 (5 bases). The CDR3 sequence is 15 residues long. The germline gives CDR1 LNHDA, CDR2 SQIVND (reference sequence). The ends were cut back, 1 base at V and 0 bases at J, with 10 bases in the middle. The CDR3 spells CASSIGPAGSYEQYF. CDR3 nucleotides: TGTGCCAGTAGTATAGGGCCGGCGGGCTCCTACGAGCAGTACTTC.

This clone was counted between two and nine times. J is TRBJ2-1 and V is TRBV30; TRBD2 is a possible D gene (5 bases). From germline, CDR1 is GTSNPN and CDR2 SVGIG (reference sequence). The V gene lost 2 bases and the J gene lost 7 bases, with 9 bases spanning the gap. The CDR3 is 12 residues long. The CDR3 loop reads CAWSRRGNEQFF. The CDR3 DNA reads TGTGCCTGGAGTCGACGCGGGAATGAGCAGTTCTTC.

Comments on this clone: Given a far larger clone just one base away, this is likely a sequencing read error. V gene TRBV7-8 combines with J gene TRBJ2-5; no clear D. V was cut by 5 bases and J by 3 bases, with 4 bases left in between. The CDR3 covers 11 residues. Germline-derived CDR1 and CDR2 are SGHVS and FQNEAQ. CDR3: CASSVEETQYF. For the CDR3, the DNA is TGTGCCAGCAGCGTTGAAGAGACCCAGTACTTC.

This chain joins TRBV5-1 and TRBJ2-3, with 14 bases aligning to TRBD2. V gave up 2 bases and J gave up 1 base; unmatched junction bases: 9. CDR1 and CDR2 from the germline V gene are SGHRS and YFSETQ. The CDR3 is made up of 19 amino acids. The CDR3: CASSFSPGLAGAGTDTQYF. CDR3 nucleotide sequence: TGCGCCAGCAGCTTCTCACCGGGACTAGCGGGAGCGGGCACAGATACGCAGTATTTT.

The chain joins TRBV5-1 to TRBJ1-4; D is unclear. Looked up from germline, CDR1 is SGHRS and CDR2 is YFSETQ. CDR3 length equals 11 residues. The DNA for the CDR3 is TGCGTCCAAGCAACTAATGAAAAACTGTTTTTT. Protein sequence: CVQATNEKLFF.

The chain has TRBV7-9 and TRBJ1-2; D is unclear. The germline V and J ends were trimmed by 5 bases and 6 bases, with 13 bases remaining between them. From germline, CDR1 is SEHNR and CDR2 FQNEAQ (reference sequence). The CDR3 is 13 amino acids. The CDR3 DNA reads TGTGCCAGCAGCATTGGACGGAGTGATGGCTACACCTTC. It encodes CASSIGRSDGYTF.

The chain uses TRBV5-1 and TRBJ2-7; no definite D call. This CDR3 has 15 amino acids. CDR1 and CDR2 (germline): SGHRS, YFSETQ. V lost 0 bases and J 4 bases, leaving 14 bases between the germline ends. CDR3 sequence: CASSLGVSTLYEQYF. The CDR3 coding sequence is TGCGCCAGCAGCTTGGGGGTCTCGACACTTTACGAGCAGTACTTC.

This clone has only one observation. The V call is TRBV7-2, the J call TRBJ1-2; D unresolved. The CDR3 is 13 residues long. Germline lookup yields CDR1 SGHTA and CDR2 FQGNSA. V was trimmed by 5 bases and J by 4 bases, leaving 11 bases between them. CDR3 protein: CASSPPPSYGYTF. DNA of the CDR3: TGTGCCAGCAGCCCCCCTCCCTCCTATGGCTACACCTTC.

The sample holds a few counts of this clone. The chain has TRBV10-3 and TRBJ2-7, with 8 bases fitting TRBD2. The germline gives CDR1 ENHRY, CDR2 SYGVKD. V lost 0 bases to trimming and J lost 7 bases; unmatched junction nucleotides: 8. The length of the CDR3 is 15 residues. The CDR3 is CAISESPIAGSEQYF. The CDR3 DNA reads TGTGCCATCAGTGAGTCGCCGATAGCGGGATCGGAGCAGTACTTC.

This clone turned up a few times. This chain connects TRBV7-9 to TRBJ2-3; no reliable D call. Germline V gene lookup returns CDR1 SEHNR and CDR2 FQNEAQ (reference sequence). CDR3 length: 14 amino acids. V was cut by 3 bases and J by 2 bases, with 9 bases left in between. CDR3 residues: CASSLSIITDTQYF. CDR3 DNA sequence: TGTGCCAGCAGCTTGTCGATTATCACAGATACGCAGTATTTT.

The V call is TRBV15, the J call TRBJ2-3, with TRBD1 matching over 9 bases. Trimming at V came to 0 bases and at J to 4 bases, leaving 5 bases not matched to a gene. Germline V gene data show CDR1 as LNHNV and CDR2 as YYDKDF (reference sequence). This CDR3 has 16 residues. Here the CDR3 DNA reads TGTGCCACCAGCAGAGATAACACAGGGGGCCCAGATACGCAGTATTTT. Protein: CATSRDNTGGPDTQYF.

CDR3 sequence reads: CAWTDTDTQYF. The CDR3 coding sequence is TGTGCCTGGACAGACACAGATACGCAGTATTTT. The V gene is TRBV30, the J gene TRBJ2-3; no reliable D call. CDR1 and CDR2 (germline): GTSNPN, SVGIG (reference sequence). The CDR3 covers 11 residues. Trimming removed 4 bases at V and 2 bases at J, with 4 bases between.

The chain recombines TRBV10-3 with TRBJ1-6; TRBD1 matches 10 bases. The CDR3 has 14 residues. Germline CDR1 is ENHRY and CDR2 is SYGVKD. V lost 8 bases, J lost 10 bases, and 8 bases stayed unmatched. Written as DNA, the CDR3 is TGTGCCATCGGCCTCGACAGGGGGCAATCACCCCTCCACTTT. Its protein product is CAIGLDRGQSPLHF.

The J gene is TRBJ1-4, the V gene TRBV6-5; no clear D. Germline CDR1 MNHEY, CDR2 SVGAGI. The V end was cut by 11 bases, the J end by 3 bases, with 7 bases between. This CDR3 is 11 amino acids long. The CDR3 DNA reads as TGTGCCGCCGGGGCTAATGAAAAACTGTTTTTT. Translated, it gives CAAGANEKLFF.

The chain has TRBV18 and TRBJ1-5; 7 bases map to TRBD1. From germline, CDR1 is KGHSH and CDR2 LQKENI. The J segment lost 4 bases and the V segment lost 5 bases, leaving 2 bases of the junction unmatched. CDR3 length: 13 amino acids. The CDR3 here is CASSDRENQPQHF. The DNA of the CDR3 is TGTGCCAGCTCAGACAGGGAGAATCAGCCCCAGCATTTT.

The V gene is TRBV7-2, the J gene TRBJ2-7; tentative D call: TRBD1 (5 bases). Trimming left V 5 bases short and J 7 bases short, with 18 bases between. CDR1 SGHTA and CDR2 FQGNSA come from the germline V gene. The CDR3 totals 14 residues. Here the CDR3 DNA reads TGTGCCAGCAGCACGTTGGGGTTTGGGGCAGAGCAGTACTTC. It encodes CASSTLGFGAEQYF.

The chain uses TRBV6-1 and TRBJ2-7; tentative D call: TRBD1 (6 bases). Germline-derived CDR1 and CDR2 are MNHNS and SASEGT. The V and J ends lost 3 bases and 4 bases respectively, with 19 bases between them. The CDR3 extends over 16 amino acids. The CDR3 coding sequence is TGTGCCAGCAGTGACGTCCCCCCCAGGGGTAGTTACGAGCAGTACTTC. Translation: CASSDVPPRGSYEQYF.

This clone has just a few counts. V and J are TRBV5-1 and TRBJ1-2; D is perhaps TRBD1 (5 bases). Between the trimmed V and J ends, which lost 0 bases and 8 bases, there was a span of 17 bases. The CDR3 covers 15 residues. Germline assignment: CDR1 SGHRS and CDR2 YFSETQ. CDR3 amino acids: CASSLEGSMAGGYTF. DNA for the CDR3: TGCGCCAGCAGCTTGGAAGGTTCCATGGCAGGGGGCTACACCTTC.

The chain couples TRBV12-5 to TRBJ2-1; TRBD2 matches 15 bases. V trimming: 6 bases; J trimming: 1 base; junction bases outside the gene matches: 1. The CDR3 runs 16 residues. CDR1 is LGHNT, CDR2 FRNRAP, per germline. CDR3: CASGGLAGGSYNEQFF. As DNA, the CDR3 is TGTGCTAGTGGAGGACTAGCGGGAGGGTCCTACAATGAGCAGTTCTTC.

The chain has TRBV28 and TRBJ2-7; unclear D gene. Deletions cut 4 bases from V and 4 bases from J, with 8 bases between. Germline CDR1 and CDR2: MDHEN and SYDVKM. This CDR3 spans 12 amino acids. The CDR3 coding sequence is TGTGCCAGCAGTTCTACACTATACGAGCAGTACTTC. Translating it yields CASSSTLYEQYF. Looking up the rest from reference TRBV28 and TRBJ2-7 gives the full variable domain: DVKVTQSSRYLVKRTGEKVFLECVQDMDHENMFWYRQDPGLGLRLIYFSYDVKMKEKGDIPEGYSVSREKKERFSLILESASTNQTSMYLCASSSTLYEQYFGPGTRLTVT.

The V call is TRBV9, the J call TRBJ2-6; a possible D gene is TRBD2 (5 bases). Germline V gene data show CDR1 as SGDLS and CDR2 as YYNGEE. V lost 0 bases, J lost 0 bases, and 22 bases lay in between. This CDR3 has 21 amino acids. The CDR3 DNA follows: TGTGCCAGCAGCGTAGCTACTGGAGGACGGACCTCAAGCTCTGGGGCCAACGTCCTGACTTTC. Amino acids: CASSVATGGRTSSSGANVLTF.

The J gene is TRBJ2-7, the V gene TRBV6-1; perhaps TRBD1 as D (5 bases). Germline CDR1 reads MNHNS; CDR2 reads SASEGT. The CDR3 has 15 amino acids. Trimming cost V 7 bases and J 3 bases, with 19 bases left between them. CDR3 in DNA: TGTGCCAGCAAACCCCCCCAGGGTCTTGGCTACGAGCAGTACTTC. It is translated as CASKPPQGLGYEQYF.